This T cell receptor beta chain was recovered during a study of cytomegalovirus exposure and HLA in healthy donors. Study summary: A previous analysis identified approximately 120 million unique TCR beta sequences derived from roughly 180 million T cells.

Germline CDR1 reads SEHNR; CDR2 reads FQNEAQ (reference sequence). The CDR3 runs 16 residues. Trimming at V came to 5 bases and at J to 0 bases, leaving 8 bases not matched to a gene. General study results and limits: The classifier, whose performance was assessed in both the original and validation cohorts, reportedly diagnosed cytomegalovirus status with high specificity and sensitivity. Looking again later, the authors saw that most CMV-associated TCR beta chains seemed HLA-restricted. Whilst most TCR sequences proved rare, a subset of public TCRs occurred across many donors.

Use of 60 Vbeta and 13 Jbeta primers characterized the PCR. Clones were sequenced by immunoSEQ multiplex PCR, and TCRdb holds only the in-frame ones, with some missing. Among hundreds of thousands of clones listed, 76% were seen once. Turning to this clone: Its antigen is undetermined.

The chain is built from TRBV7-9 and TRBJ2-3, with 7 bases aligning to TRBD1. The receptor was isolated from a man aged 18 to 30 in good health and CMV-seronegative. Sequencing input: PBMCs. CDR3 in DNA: TGTGCCAGCAGCGCACGGACAGGATATAGCACAGATACGCAGTATTTT. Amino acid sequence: CASSARTGYSTDTQYF.